This entry lists 11 T cell receptor beta chains sequenced from one sample in a study of immune evolution from preneoplasia to lung adenocarcinoma. TCRdb keeps only in-frame clones here, not all; method: immunoSEQ multiplex PCR. This table has fewer than 50,000 clones, more than 60% appearing once. Sequencing was performed on FFPE invasive lung adenocarcinoma tissue. These receptors were taken from a person in their 60s with lung adenocarcinoma.

This clone was observed a few times. The J gene is TRBJ2-5, the V gene TRBV12-5; the match to TRBD1 covers 9 bases. The germline CDR1 and CDR2 sequences are LGHNT and FRNRAP. The CDR3 is 15 amino acids. V lost 5 bases and J lost 4; bases outside the gene matches: 8. CDR3 region: CASGKTTGGAETQYF. CDR3 coding DNA: TGTGCTAGTGGTAAAACAACAGGGGGCGCAGAGACCCAGTACTTC.

V gene TRBV11-2 combines with J gene TRBJ2-7; the D is unclear. Germline CDR1 reads SGHAT; CDR2 reads FQNNGV. The CDR3 length is 11 residues. The V and J ends lost 5 bases and 5 bases respectively, with 7 bases between them. CDR3 DNA: TGTGCCAGCAGCCCTCACCACGAGCAGTACTTC. This encodes CASSPHHEQYF.

The J gene is TRBJ2-7, the V gene TRBV7-3, with a weak D call TRBD2 (5 bases). The CDR3 sequence is 12 residues long. In germline, CDR1 is SGHTA, CDR2 FQGTGA. The V end lost 5 bases, the J end lost 5 bases, and 10 bases lay between the germline ends. The CDR3, as DNA: TGTGCCAGCAGCCCCACCGGGGACGAGCAGTACTTC. Amino acid sequence: CASSPTGDEQYF.

The chain couples TRBV5-1 to TRBJ2-1; D unresolved. The CDR3 is made up of 13 amino acids. Germline assignment: CDR1 SGHRS and CDR2 YFSETQ. V gave up 0 bases and J gave up 4 bases, with 5 bases separating them. CDR3 residues: CASSLGEYNEQFF. The CDR3, as DNA: TGCGCCAGCAGCTTGGGAGAGTACAATGAGCAGTTCTTC.

On this clone: At the DNA level, this CDR3 is encoded by other sequences in the same sample as well. This sequence joins TRBV4-1 and TRBJ2-1; the match to TRBD1 covers 10 bases. V lost 1 base to trimming and J lost 7 bases; unmatched junction nucleotides: 4. This CDR3 region has 15 residues. Germline CDR1 MGHRA, CDR2 YSYEKL. DNA for the CDR3: TGCGCCAGCAGCCAAGGACAGGGGGCATGGAATGAGCAGTTCTTC. Translation: CASSQGQGAWNEQFF.

This rearrangement joins TRBV30 to TRBJ1-2; perhaps TRBD1 as D (5 bases). The CDR3 loop spans 14 amino acids. CDR1 is GTSNPN, CDR2 SVGIG, per germline (reference sequence). Trimming took off 8 bases at V and 7 bases at J, with 23 bases between the two ends. The CDR3 loop is CALDRGGGAGGYTF. CDR3 DNA: TGTGCCCTGGACCGGGGCGGAGGGGCTGGTGGCTACACCTTC.

The V call is TRBV28, the J call TRBJ2-3; 7 bases are shared with TRBD2. The length of the CDR3 is 18 residues. With 3 bases clipped from V and 2 bases from J, the junction kept 14 bases outside the gene matches. The V gene's germline CDR1 is MDHEN and CDR2 SYDVKM. The CDR3 sequence is CASSLQAGEDLLTDTQYF. CDR3 coding DNA: TGTGCCAGCAGTTTGCAGGCGGGAGAAGATCTTCTCACAGATACGCAGTATTTT.

V and J are TRBV18 and TRBJ1-4; D not resolved. V was cut by 1 base and J by 8 bases, with 17 bases left in between. Germline V gives CDR1 KGHSH, CDR2 LQKENI. CDR3 length: 16 residues. DNA for the CDR3: TGTGCCAGCTCACCACTAGGGAGACACGCGGGGGAAAAACTGTTTTTT. It yields the protein CASSPLGRHAGEKLFF. The complete variable domain, with remaining parts taken from reference TRBV18 and TRBJ1-4, reads NAGVMQNPRHLVRRRGQEARLRCSPMKGHSHVYWYRQLPEEGLKFMVYLQKENIIDESGMPKERFSAEFPKEGPSILRIQQVVRGDSAAYFCASSPLGRHAGEKLFFGSGTQLSVL.

The V and J genes are TRBV5-1 and TRBJ2-5; D gene unclear. Germline CDR1 is SGHRS and CDR2 is YFSETQ. The CDR3 length is 12 residues. The V and J ends lost 0 bases and 2 bases respectively, with 2 bases between them. The CDR3 DNA is TGCGCCAGCAGCTTGGGTCAAGAGACCCAGTACTTC. Protein product: CASSLGQETQYF.

The J gene is TRBJ2-5, the V gene TRBV2; TRBD2 aligns across 8 bases. V dropped 4 bases and J dropped 4; count of bases not matched to a gene: 5. This CDR3 region has 14 residues. CDR1 and CDR2 (germline): SNHLY, FYNNEI. The CDR3 coding sequence is TGTGCCAGCAGTGTTGACGGGAGGGGAGAGACCCAGTACTTC. Amino acids: CASSVDGRGETQYF.

The chain links TRBV7-9 to TRBJ1-5; 7 bases align to TRBD1. The CDR3 extends over 17 amino acids. J lost 2 bases, V lost 5 bases, and 12 bases had no gene match. Germline values: CDR1 SEHNR, CDR2 FQNEAQ (reference sequence). The CDR3 region is CASSLYAGGFGNQPQHF. The CDR3 DNA reads TGTGCCAGCAGCCTCTACGCAGGGGGGTTCGGCAATCAGCCCCAGCATTTT.